The text below deals with one T cell receptor (beta chain). Its antigen remains undetermined. No clone much larger than this one lies a single base away; base qualities are absent. The twin pairs came from the European Cystic Fibrosis Twin and Sibling Study Cohort, which recruited patients from more than 150 CF clinics across 14 European countries. Zygosity and CFTR genotype were verified in-house, and zygosity was tested by multiplex PCR of nine short tandem repeat loci. Peripheral blood was sampled from each twin, and clinical parameters were recorded on the day of blood sampling. Genomic DNA was isolated from peripheral blood cells with phenol/chloroform and kept in TE buffer at 4 degrees C. This sample is drawn from a study of monozygotic twins with cystic fibrosis listed by TCRdb under 2021. A note on the overall study: Around 2.8 micrograms of fragmented DNA went through around 16 PCR cycles to produce barcoded libraries. The study compared TCR beta repertoires within and between 16 monozygotic twin pairs with cystic fibrosis to assess genetic influence on V and J gene usage. The cohort comprised ten female and six male twin pairs aged roughly 2.0 to 40 years, median around 9 years, mostly children and adolescents. Twins were ranked among about 1,100 cohort participants for weight-for-height and FEVPerc (FEV1 disease centile) on the day of blood sampling. Data for three of the twin pairs had been reported earlier in a different context.

Following the manufacturer's instructions, the researchers used the immunoSEQ immune profiling system to amplify TCR beta CDR3 regions via multiplex PCR. An Illumina NextSeq system was used to carry out the sequencing. Per the source publication's procedure: Sequence data were processed on the immunoSEQ Analyzer platform, and clonality was computed as the square root of Simpson's index of productive rearrangements. Similarity in V and J usage was quantified by Jensen-Shannon distance, and CDR3 generation probabilities were calculated with OLGA. The immuneACCESS database (August 2020) and VDJdb (December 2020) were searched for shared CDR3 sequences. TCRdb's version of the immuneACCESS table is confined to in-frame rearrangements and falls short of the full clone set. An unresolved V gene accounts for under half of the shortfall where checked; the remainder is of unknown origin. For V, J and clone size, that table is used; D and trimming come from the DNA. This sample has under 20,000 clones in its table, and approximately 97% of those were observed once. The ten biggest clones cover roughly 1.8% of the sample.

General findings and caveats noted by the study authors: The cohort was small, and no association was found between shared CDR3 numbers and age, concordance or disease severity. Nucleotide-identical clonotype sharing was significantly higher within monozygotic CF twin pairs than between unrelated CF individuals (P = 0.000026, Mann-Whitney). Simpson clonality tended to be low (median around 0.0095), which suggests a naive-dominated repertoire, although clonality was higher in the most severely affected patients. The greatest similarity to the co-twin was observed for V gene usage in 13 of 16 pairs and for J usage in 8 of 16 pairs, which suggested genetic constraints.

The CDR3 sequence holds 18 residues, the cysteine and phenylalanine included. Only the CDR3 portion is preserved as DNA: 54 bases, with reading frame beginning at the first base. Germline trimming: 0 bases from V, 1 base from J; junction bases outside gene matches: 6. For CDR1 and CDR2, the germline V gene lists MGHRA and YSYEKL. This receptor was identified in a woman aged 30 to 39 with cystic fibrosis. The rearrangement joined TRBV4-1 to TRBJ2-5, and TRBD2 aligns with 12 junction nucleotides. The sequencing sample was made of blood. The CDR3 region: CASSQDHSSGGAQETQYF. The nucleotide sequence is TGCGCCAGCAGCCAAGATCATTCTAGCGGGGGGGCCCAAGAGACCCAGTACTTC.